The clone carrying this TCR beta chain came up once. This sample also contains other DNA sequences that code for the same CDR3. The germline V gene has CDR1 MGHRA and CDR2 YSYEKL. Trimming cost V 0 bases and J 2 bases; bases outside gene matches: 7. The CDR3 loop spans 17 amino acids. The data were produced by immunoSEQ multiplex PCR, yet TCRdb's version contains in-frame clones alone and is incomplete. The sample yields about 2.4 million clones, over 85% seen once. The sample is drawn from a study of shared clonotypes between healthy human individuals. Study-level background: CD4 naive and memory got three plates each, CD8 naive two, CD8 memory one.

The sequenced material came from naive CD4+ T cells from PBMCs. Subset: CD45RA+ positively selected. This chain links TRBV4-1 with TRBJ2-1; TRBD2 agrees at 7 bases. This TCR came from a man younger than 30 in good health. Some clones in this sample may be carry-over from other donors' samples. The CDR3 nucleotides are TGCGCCAGCAGCCAAGATCCCAGCGGGAAACCCTACAATGAGCAGTTCTTC. Translated, it gives CASSQDPSGKPYNEQFF.